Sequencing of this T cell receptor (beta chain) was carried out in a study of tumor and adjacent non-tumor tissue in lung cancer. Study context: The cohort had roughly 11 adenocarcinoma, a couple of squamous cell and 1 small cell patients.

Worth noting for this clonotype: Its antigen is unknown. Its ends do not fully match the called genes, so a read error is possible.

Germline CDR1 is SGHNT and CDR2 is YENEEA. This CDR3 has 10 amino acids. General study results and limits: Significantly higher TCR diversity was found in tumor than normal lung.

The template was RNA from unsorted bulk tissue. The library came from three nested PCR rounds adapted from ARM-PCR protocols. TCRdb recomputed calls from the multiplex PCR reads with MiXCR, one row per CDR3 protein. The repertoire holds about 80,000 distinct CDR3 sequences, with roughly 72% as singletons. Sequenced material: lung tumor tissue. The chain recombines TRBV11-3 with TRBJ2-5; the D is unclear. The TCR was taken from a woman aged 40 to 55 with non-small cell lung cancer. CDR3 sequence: CASSWRTQYF. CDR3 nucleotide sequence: TGTGCAAGCAGCTGGCGGACCCAATACTTC. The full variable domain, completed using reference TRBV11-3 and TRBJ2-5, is EAGVVQSPRYKIIEKKQPVAFWCNPISGHNTLYWYLQNLGQGPELLIRYENEEAVDDSQLPKDRFSAERLKGVDSTLKIQPAELGDSAVYLCASSWRTQYFGPGTRLLVL.